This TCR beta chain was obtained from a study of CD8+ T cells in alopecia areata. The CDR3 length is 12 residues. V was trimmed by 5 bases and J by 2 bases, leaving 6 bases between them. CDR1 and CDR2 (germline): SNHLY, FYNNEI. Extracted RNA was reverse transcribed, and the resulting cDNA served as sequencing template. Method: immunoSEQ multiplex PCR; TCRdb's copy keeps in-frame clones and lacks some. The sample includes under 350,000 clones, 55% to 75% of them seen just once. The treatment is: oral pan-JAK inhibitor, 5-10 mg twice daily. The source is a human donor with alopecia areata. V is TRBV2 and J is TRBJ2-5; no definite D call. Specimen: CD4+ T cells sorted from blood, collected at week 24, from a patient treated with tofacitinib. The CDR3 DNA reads TGTGCCAGCAGTTGGGTACAAGAGACCCAGTACTTC. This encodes CASSWVQETQYF.